These 8 T cell receptor beta chains were all obtained from the same sample, sequenced in a study of cytomegalovirus exposure and HLA in healthy donors. A multiplex PCR was run with 60 Vbeta primers and 13 Jbeta primers. TCRdb keeps only in-frame clones here, not all; method: immunoSEQ multiplex PCR. The sample shows 100,000 or so clones, approximately 69% of them seen only once. Sequences were obtained from PBMCs. Receptors originate from a man aged 25 to 40 in good health and CMV-seronegative.

The V call is TRBV28, the J call TRBJ2-7, with a tentative D call TRBD2 (7 bases). Germline CDR1 reads MDHEN; CDR2 reads SYDVKM. Trimming took off 3 bases at V and 4 bases at J, with 19 bases between the two ends. CDR3 length equals 16 residues. CDR3 sequence: CASSFGGAATIYEQYF. The CDR3 nucleotides read TGTGCCAGCAGTTTTGGGGGGGCAGCAACCATTTACGAGCAGTACTTC.

The J gene is TRBJ2-1, the V gene TRBV5-5; TRBD1 matches 7 bases. Germline V gene sequence: CDR1 SGHKS, CDR2 YYEKEE (reference sequence). This CDR3 has 15 amino acids. Trimming removed 6 bases from V and 3 bases from J; junction bases left unmatched: 9. The CDR3 here is CASIMGQSFYNEQFF. CDR3 DNA sequence: TGTGCCAGCATCATGGGACAGTCCTTCTACAATGAGCAGTTCTTC.

The chain uses TRBV29-1 and TRBJ1-2, with D maybe TRBD1 (5 bases). The germline V gene has CDR1 SQVTM and CDR2 ANQGSEA. The CDR3 covers 15 residues. The V and J ends lost 0 bases and 7 bases respectively, with 18 bases between them. In nucleotides, the CDR3 is TGCAGCGTTGAAGATCGGACAAGGTATGAAGGTGGCTACACCTTC. Protein product: CSVEDRTRYEGGYTF.

The chain couples TRBV7-2 to TRBJ1-1; weak D call: TRBD1 (6 bases). Trimming cost V 6 bases and J 4 bases, with 15 bases left between them. The CDR3 is 14 amino acids. Germline V lookup: CDR1 SGHTA, CDR2 FQGNSA. The chain's CDR3 is CASSSNRVGTEAFF. In DNA form, the CDR3 reads TGTGCCAGCAGTTCAAACAGGGTCGGCACTGAAGCTTTCTTT.

The V and J genes are TRBV29-1 and TRBJ2-1; TRBD2 agrees at 8 bases. Per germline, CDR1 SQVTM and CDR2 ANQGSEA. V lost 6 bases, J lost 1 base, and 8 bases stayed unmatched. The CDR3 is 15 amino acids. The CDR3 DNA reads TGCAGCGTGGGATCCGGGGGGGTTTCCTACAATGAGCAGTTCTTC. It codes for CSVGSGGVSYNEQFF.

The chain couples TRBV9 to TRBJ1-1; D ambiguous. Per the germline V gene, CDR1 is SGDLS and CDR2 is YYNGEE. V was trimmed by 4 bases and J by 0 bases, leaving 13 bases between them. The CDR3 sequence is 15 residues long. CDR3 region: CASSPPGSMNTEAFF. The CDR3, as DNA: TGTGCCAGCAGCCCCCCAGGCAGCATGAACACTGAAGCTTTCTTT. The full variable domain, its missing parts supplied by reference TRBV9 and TRBJ1-1, is DSGVTQTPKHLITATGQRVTLRCSPRSGDLSVYWYQQSLDQGLQFLIQYYNGEERAKGNILERFSAQQFPDLHSELNLSSLELGDSALYFCASSPPGSMNTEAFFGQGTRLTVV.

The chain combines TRBV27 with TRBJ1-1, with D possibly TRBD1 on 5 matching bases. The CDR3 consists of 13 residues. Germline V CDR1 and CDR2: MNHEY, SMNVEV (reference sequence). Trimming cost V 6 bases and J 1 base, with 9 bases left between them. DNA for the CDR3: TGTGCCAGCAGCCGCAGGGAGAACACTGAAGCTTTCTTT. As protein: CASSRRENTEAFF.

This clone was detected a few times. V usage is TRBV6-1 and J usage is TRBJ1-2; D gene uncertain. Looked up from germline, CDR1 is MNHNS and CDR2 is SASEGT. The ends were cut back, 1 base at V and 4 bases at J, with 10 bases in the middle. The CDR3 length is 14 residues. This CDR3 reads CASSEEWAIYGYTF. CDR3 coding DNA: TGTGCCAGCAGTGAAGAATGGGCGATCTATGGCTACACCTTC.